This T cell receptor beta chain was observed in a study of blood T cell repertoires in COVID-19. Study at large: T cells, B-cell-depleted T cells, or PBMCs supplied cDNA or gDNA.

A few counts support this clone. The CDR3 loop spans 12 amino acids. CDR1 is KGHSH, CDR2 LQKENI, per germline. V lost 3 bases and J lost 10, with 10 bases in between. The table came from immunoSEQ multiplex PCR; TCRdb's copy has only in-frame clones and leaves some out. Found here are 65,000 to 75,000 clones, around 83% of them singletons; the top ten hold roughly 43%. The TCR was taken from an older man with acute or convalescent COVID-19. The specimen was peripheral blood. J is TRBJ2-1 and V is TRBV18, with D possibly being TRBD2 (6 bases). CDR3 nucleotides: TGTGCCAGCTCACCTCTGAGCGGGGAGCAGTTCTTC. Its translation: CASSPLSGEQFF. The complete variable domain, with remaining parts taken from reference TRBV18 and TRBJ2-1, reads NAGVMQNPRHLVRRRGQEARLRCSPMKGHSHVYWYRQLPEEGLKFMVYLQKENIIDESGMPKERFSAEFPKEGPSILRIQQVVRGDSAAYFCASSPLSGEQFFGPGTRLTVL.